This entry lists 6 T cell receptor beta chains sequenced from one sample in a study of blood T cell repertoires in COVID-19. Method: immunoSEQ multiplex PCR; TCRdb's copy keeps in-frame clones and lacks some. In the table there are 110,000 to 150,000 clones, approximately 85% of which are singletons. Material for sequencing was peripheral blood. All receptors derive from a man over 45 with acute or convalescent COVID-19.

This chain connects TRBV7-9 to TRBJ1-1, with 7 bases identical to TRBD1. The CDR3 length is 13 residues. With 2 bases clipped from V and 4 bases from J, the junction kept 1 base outside the gene matches. The germline CDR1 and CDR2 sequences are SEHNR and FQNEAQ (reference sequence). The DNA of the CDR3 is TGTGCCAGCAGCTTACCAGGGGGCACTGAAGCTTTCTTT. Amino acids: CASSLPGGTEAFF.

V is TRBV19 and J is TRBJ1-2; 10 bases match TRBD1. The ends lost 7 bases at V and 1 base at J; junction bases unmatched: 18. CDR3 length: 19 amino acids. CDR1 and CDR2 (germline): LNHDA, SQIVND (reference sequence). CDR3 residues: CASKEGFGTGDLFNYGYTF. In DNA, the CDR3 is TGTGCCAGTAAAGAGGGCTTCGGGACAGGGGACTTATTTAACTATGGCTACACCTTC.

This clone has just one count. This rearrangement joins TRBV5-4 to TRBJ1-4; tentatively, D is TRBD1 (5 bases). V lost 0 bases and J 3 bases, leaving 9 bases between the germline ends. In germline, CDR1 is SGHNT, CDR2 YYREEE (reference sequence). The CDR3 is made up of 15 amino acids. CDR3: CASSLAGGANEKLFF. The CDR3, as DNA: TGTGCCAGCAGCTTGGCCGGGGGGGCTAATGAAAAACTGTTTTTT.

The rearrangement links TRBV5-4 to TRBJ1-1; 9 bases map to TRBD1. Germline V gene sequence: CDR1 SGHNT, CDR2 YYREEE (reference sequence). Unmatched junction bases numbered 4, after V lost 3 bases and J lost 1 base. The CDR3 has 15 residues. Written as DNA, the CDR3 is TGTGCCAGCAGCTGGGGACAGGGCGGGAACACTGAAGCTTTCTTT. This gives the protein CASSWGQGGNTEAFF.

The chain is built from TRBV11-3 and TRBJ2-1, with a weak D call TRBD2 (7 bases). The germline V gene has CDR1 SGHNT and CDR2 YENEEA. The CDR3 consists of 15 residues. Trimming took off 3 bases at V and 9 bases at J, with 18 bases between the two ends. CDR3 region: CASSFRRAGAGEQFF. The CDR3 DNA sequence: TGTGCCAGCAGCTTCCGCCGCGCGGGGGCAGGTGAGCAGTTCTTC.

The chain uses TRBV4-1 and TRBJ1-6, with a possible D match to TRBD1 (5 bases). The V and J ends lost 8 bases and 6 bases respectively, with 17 bases between them. CDR1 is MGHRA, CDR2 YSYEKL, per germline. This CDR3 has 15 residues. CDR3 amino acids: CASGPRQQLNSPLHF. The CDR3 DNA sequence: TGCGCCAGCGGCCCCCGACAGCAACTTAATTCACCCCTCCACTTT.